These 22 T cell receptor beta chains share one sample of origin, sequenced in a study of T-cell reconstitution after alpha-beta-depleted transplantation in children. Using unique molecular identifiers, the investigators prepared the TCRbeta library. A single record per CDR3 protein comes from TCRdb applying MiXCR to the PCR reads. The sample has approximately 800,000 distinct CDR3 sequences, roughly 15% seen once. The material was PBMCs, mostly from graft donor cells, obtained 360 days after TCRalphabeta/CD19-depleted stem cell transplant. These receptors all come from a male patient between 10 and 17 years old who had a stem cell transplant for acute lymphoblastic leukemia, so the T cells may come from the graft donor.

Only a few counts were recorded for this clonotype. CDR3 amino acids: CASSFTGEQYF. CDR3 DNA sequence: TGTGCCAGCAGTTTTACAGGCGAGCAGTACTTC. This chain links TRBV12-3 or TRBV12-4 with TRBJ2-7; TRBD1 might be the D (5 bases). This CDR3 region has 11 residues. Trimming shortened V by 3 bases and J by 6 bases, and 6 bases separated the two germline ends.

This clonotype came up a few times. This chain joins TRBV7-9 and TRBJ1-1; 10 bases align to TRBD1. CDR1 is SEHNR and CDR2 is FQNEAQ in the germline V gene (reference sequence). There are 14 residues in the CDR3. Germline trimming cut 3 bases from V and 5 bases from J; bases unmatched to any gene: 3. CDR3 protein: CASSFRDRGTEAFF. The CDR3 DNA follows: TGTGCCAGCAGCTTCCGGGACAGGGGTACTGAAGCTTTCTTT.

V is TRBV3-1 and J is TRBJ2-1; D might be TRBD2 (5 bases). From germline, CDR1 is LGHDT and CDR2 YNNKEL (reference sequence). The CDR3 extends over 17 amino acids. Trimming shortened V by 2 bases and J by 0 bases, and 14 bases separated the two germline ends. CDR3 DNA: TGTGCCAGCAGCCAATACCTCGGAGGTAGCTCCTACAATGAGCAGTTCTTC. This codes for CASSQYLGGSSYNEQFF.

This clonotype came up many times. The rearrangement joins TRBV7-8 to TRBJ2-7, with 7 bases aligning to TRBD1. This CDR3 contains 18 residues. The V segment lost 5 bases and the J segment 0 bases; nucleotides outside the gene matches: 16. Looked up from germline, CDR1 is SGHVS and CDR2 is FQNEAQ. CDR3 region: CASSSLGQGQSPSYEQYF. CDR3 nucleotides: TGTGCCAGCAGCAGCCTTGGGCAGGGACAGTCGCCCTCCTACGAGCAGTACTTC.

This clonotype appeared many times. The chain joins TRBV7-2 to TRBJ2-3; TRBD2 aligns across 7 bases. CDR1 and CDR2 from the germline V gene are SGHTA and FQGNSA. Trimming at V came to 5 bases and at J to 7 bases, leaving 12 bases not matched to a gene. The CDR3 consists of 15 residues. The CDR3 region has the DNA TGTGCCAGCAGCGAGGGTCCGGGAGGTTCCTATACGCAGTATTTT. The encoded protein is CASSEGPGGSYTQYF. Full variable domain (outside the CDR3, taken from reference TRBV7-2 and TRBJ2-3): GAGVSQSPSNKVTEKGKDVELRCDPISGHTALYWYRQSLGQGLEFLIYFQGNSAPDKSGLPSDRFSAERTGGSVSTLTIQRTQQEDSAVYLCASSEGPGGSYTQYFGPGTRLTVL.

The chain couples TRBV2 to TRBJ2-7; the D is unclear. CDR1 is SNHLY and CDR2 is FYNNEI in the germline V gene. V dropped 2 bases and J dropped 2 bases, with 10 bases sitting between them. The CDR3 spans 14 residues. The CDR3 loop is CASSEKGPTYEQYF. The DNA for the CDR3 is TGTGCCAGCAGTGAAAAAGGGCCGACCTACGAGCAGTACTTC. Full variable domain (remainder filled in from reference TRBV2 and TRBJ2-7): EPEVTQTPSHQVTQMGQEVILRCVPISNHLYFYWYRQILGQKVEFLVSFYNNEISEKSEIFDDQFSVERPDGSNFTLKIRSTKLEDSAMYFCASSEKGPTYEQYFGPGTRLTVT.

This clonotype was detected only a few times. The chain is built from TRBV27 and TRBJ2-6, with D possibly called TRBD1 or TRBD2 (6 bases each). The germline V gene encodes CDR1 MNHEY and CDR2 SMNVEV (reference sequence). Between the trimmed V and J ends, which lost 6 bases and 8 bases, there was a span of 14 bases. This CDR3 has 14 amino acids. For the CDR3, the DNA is TGTGCCAGCAGCACCAGGGGACTTCCCAACGTCCTGACTTTC. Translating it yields CASSTRGLPNVLTF.

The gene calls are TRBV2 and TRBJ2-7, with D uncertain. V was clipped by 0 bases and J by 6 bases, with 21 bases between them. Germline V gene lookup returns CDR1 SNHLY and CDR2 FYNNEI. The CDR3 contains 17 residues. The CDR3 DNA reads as TGTGCCAGCAGTGAAGCGGTAGAAGGTCTCTTATTCGGCGAGCAGTACTTC. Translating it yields CASSEAVEGLLFGEQYF.

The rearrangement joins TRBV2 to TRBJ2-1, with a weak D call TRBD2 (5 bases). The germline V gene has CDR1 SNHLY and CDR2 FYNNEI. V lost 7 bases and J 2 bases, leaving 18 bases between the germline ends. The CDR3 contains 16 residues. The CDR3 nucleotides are TGTGCCAGCATCACCCCCGGACTGAACACCTACAATGAGCAGTTCTTC. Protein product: CASITPGLNTYNEQFF.

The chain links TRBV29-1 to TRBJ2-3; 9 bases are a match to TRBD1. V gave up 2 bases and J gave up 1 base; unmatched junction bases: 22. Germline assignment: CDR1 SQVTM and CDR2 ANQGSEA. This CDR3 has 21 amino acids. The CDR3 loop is CSVERYKGQGPWREGTDTQYF. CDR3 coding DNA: TGCAGCGTTGAAAGGTACAAGGGACAGGGCCCGTGGAGAGAGGGCACAGATACGCAGTATTTT.

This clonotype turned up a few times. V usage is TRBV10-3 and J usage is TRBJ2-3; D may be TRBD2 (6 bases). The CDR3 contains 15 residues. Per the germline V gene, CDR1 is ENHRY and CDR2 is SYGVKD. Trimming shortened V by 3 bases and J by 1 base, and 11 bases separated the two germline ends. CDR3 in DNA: TGTGCCATCAGTGAATGGGGACTGGGCACAGATACGCAGTATTTT. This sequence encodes CAISEWGLGTDTQYF.

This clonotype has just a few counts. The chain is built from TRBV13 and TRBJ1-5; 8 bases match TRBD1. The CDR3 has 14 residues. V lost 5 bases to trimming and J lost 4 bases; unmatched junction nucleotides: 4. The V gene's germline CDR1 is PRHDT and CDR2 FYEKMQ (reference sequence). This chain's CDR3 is CASSRDRINQPQHF. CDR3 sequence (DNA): TGTGCCAGCAGCCGGGACAGGATAAATCAGCCCCAGCATTTT.

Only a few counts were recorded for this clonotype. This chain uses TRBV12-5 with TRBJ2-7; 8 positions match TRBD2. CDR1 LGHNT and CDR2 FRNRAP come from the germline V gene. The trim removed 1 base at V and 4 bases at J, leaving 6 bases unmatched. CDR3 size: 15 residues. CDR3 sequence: CASGLGLALRYEQYF. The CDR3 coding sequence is TGTGCTAGTGGTTTGGGACTAGCGCTGAGGTACGAGCAGTACTTC.

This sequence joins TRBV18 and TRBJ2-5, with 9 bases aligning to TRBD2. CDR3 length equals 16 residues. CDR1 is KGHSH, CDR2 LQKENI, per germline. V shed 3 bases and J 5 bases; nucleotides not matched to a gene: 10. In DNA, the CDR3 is TGTGCCAGCTCACCCGTAGCGGGAGCTGGGGGGGAGACCCAGTACTTC. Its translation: CASSPVAGAGGETQYF.

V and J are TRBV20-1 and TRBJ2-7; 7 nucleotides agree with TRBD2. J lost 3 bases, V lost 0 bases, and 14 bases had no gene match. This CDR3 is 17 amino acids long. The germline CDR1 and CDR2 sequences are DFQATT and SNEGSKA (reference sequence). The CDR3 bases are TGCAGTGCTAGAGATGGGAGCGGGATCCCCCGGTACTACGAGCAGTACTTC. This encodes CSARDGSGIPRYYEQYF.

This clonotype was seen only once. DNA of the CDR3: TGTGCCAGCAGCCAGGTCGGCTCTGGGGAGGAGCAGTACTTC. Encoded protein: CASSQVGSGEEQYF. The J gene is TRBJ2-7, the V gene TRBV11-2; a possible D gene is TRBD2 (5 bases). Germline-derived CDR1 and CDR2 are SGHAT and FQNNGV. V lost 5 bases and J 7 bases, leaving 18 bases between the germline ends. The CDR3 has 14 residues.

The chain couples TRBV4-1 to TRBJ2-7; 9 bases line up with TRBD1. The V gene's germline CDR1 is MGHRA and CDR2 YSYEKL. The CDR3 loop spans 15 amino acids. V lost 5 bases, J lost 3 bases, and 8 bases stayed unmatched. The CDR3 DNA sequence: TGCGCCAGCAGCGACAGGGGGAGGGGAAACTACGAGCAGTACTTC. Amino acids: CASSDRGRGNYEQYF.

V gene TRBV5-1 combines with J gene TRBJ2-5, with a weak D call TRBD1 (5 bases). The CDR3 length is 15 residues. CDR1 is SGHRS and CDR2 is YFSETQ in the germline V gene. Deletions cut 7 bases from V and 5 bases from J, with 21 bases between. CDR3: CASERQPTNMETQYF. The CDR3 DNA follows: TGCGCCAGCGAACGACAGCCCACGAACATGGAGACCCAGTACTTC.

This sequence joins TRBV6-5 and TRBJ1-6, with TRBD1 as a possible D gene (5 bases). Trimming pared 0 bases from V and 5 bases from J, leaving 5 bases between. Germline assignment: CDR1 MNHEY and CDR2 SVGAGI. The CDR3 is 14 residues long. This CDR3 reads CASSYSGDNSPLHF. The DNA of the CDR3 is TGTGCCAGCAGTTACTCGGGGGATAATTCACCCCTCCACTTT.

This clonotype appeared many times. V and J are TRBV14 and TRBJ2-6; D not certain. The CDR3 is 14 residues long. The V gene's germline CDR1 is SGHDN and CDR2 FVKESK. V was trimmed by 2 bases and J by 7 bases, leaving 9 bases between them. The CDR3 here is CASSQQWGANVLTF. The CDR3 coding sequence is TGTGCCAGCAGCCAACAATGGGGAGCCAACGTCCTGACTTTC.

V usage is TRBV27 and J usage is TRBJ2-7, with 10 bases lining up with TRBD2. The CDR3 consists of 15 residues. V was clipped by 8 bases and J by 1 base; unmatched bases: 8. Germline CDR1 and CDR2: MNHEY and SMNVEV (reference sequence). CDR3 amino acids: CASASGLAASYEQYF. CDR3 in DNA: TGTGCCAGCGCCTCTGGACTAGCGGCGTCCTACGAGCAGTACTTC.

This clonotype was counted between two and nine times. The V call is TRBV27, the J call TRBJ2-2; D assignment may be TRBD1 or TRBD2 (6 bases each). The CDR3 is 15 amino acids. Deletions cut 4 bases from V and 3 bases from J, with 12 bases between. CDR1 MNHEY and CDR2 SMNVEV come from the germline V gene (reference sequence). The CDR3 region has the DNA TGTGCCAGCAGTTCCTACAGGGAGGACACCGGGGAGCTGTTTTTT. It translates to CASSSYREDTGELFF.